This T cell receptor (beta chain) emerged from a study of technical replicates of blood from several donors. TCRdb's copy holds only in-frame clones and misses some; the assay was immunoSEQ multiplex PCR. The data show about 60,000 clones, around nine tenths seen once. Germline V gene lookup returns CDR1 MGHDK and CDR2 SYGVNS. V was clipped by 0 bases and J by 5 bases, with 7 bases between them. The CDR3 sequence is 13 residues long. The clonotype originates from a human donor in good health. Some clones in this sample may be carry-over from other donors' samples. Sequencing was done on a sample of PBMCs. This sequence joins TRBV25-1 and TRBJ1-1; D is undetermined. The CDR3 here is CASSEYFETEAFF. In nucleotides, the CDR3 is TGTGCCAGCAGTGAATATTTCGAGACTGAAGCTTTCTTT.